These T cell receptor beta chains were read from a single sample in a study of T cell responses to AZD1222 COVID-19 vaccine. Generated by immunoSEQ multiplex PCR, the TCRdb table keeps only in-frame clones and is missing some. The top ten clones hold about 10% of a sample with under 150,000 clones, roughly 92% of them seen once. The starting material was peripheral blood, obtained 28 days after the second AZD1222 dose. The receptors derive from an adult who received the AZD1222 COVID-19 vaccine. Each CDR3 is given without its conserved first and last residue.

J: TRBJ1-1
V: TRBV11-2
CDR3: ASSFLLGAEAF

J: TRBJ1-2
V: TRBV6-2/TRBV6-3
CDR3: ASSYSLGDYGYT

J: TRBJ1-1
V: TRBV6-4
CDR3: ASTVREGPWAHEAF

J: TRBJ1-1
V: TRBV12-5
CDR3: ASGLVRSNTEAF

J: TRBJ2-2
V: TRBV19
CDR3: ASSLTGFNTGELF

J: TRBJ2-2
V: TRBV24-1
CDR3: ATSDPGQLTIGELF

J: TRBJ2-7
V: TRBV5-1
CDR3: ASSSVNSLYEQY

J: TRBJ1-4
V: TRBV6-5
CDR3: ASRGGSTTNEKLF

J: TRBJ1-5
V: TRBV19
CDR3: ASSRTETFNQPQH

J: TRBJ1-1
V: TRBV28
CDR3: ASLFSREKAF

J: TRBJ1-2
V: TRBV9
CDR3: ASSVGGTGGGYT

J: TRBJ1-2
V: TRBV9
CDR3: ASSPRWGQGNYGYT

J: TRBJ2-2
V: TRBV7-9
CDR3: ASSLAVNTGELF

J: TRBJ1-2
V: TRBV5-4
CDR3: ASSLKGWGDGYT

J: TRBJ1-2
V: TRBV14
CDR3: ASSQDYTGLTNYGYT

J: TRBJ1-1
V: TRBV5-1
CDR3: ASSGLVNTEAF

J: TRBJ2-6
V: TRBV19
CDR3: ASSPGQGSSGANVLT

J: TRBJ2-7
V: TRBV29-1
CDR3: SVCLAGGPGEQY

J: TRBJ1-1
V: TRBV10-3
CDR3: AISLDDTEAF

J: TRBJ1-2
V: TRBV12-3/TRBV12-4
CDR3: ASALTGAGGYT

J: TRBJ1-5
V: TRBV5-1
CDR3: ASSLGDTDNQPQH

J: TRBJ1-3
V: TRBV11-3
CDR3: ASSPSSTGNTIY

J: TRBJ2-1
V: TRBV5-4
CDR3: ASSQGLAGASINEQF

J: TRBJ1-6
V: TRBV28
CDR3: ASSLLQGARSPLH

J: TRBJ2-3
V: TRBV7-7
CDR3: ASSLTPYRTDTQY

J: TRBJ2-7
V: TRBV5-5
CDR3: ASSLGTDEQY

J: TRBJ1-3
V: TRBV6-5
CDR3: ASSIVQHSGNTIY

J: TRBJ2-5
V: TRBV19
CDR3: ASSIDSAGRLGIGETQY

J: TRBJ1-2
V: TRBV19
CDR3: ASSLRAYGYT

J: TRBJ2-5
V: TRBV5-4
CDR3: ASSLIGTKETQY

J: TRBJ2-5
V: TRBV9
CDR3: ASSRERAGGNGETQY

J: TRBJ1-3
V: TRBV5-4
CDR3: ASSVTGISGNTIY

J: TRBJ1-2
V: TRBV19
CDR3: ASSERGGGGYT

J: TRBJ2-5
V: TRBV27
CDR3: ASSLGRDSNFQETQY

J: TRBJ1-5
V: TRBV10-3
CDR3: AISEGDQPQH

J: TRBJ1-3
V: TRBV11-2
CDR3: ASSSLHTIY

J: TRBJ1-5
V: TRBV5-6
CDR3: ASSLLIPHSNQPQH

J: TRBJ1-1
V: TRBV19
CDR3: ASITPGHNTEAF

J: TRBJ1-3
V: TRBV5-1
CDR3: ASSLAEGGRNTIY

J: TRBJ1-1
V: TRBV6-2/TRBV6-3
CDR3: ASSPDPGGPSEAF

J: TRBJ2-1
V: TRBV28
CDR3: ASRTGSITSNEQF

J: TRBJ1-1
V: TRBV3-1/TRBV3-2
CDR3: ASSPITGGGTEAF

J: TRBJ1-3
V: TRBV10-3
CDR3: AISDGKSFQGNTIY

J: TRBJ1-2
V: TRBV5-1
CDR3: ASSLGQGANYGYT

J: TRBJ1-2
V: TRBV12-3/TRBV12-4
CDR3: ASSLQEDYGYT

J: TRBJ2-7
V: TRBV19
CDR3: ASSIRGITYEQY

J: TRBJ2-1
V: TRBV6-5
CDR3: ASSSLPESFNEQF

J: TRBJ1-4
V: TRBV18
CDR3: ASSRDRGATNEKLF

J: TRBJ2-2
V: TRBV4-2
CDR3: ASSPGQGLNTGELF

J: TRBJ1-4
V: TRBV20-1
CDR3: GLSSEKLF

J: TRBJ1-3
V: TRBV5-1
CDR3: ASSPEGARGNTIY

J: TRBJ2-1
V: TRBV19
CDR3: ASNERGGYSYNEQF

J: TRBJ1-5
V: TRBV2
CDR3: ASMRDSNQPQH

J: TRBJ1-1
V: TRBV9
CDR3: ASSGAEGDARYEAF